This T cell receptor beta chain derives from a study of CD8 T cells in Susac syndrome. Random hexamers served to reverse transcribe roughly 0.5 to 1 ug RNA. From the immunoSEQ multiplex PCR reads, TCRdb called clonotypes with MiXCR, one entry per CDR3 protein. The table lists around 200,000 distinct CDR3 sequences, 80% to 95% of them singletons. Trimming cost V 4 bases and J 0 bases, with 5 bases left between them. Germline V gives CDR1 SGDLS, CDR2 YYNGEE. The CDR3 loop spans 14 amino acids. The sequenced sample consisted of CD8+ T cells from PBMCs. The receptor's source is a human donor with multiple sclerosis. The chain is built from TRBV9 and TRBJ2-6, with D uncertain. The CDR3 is CASSPYSGANVLTF. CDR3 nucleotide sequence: TGTGCCAGCAGCCCATACTCTGGGGCCAACGTCCTGACTTTC.